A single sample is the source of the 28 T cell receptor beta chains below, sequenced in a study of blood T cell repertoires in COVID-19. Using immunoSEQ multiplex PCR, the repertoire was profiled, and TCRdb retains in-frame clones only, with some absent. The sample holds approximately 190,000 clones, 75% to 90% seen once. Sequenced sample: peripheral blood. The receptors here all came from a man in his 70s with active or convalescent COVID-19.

CDR3 nucleotides: TGTGCCAGCAGCTTTGGGCGAGAGACCCAGTACTTC. It codes for CASSFGRETQYF. J is TRBJ2-5 and V is TRBV7-8; D call uncertain. CDR3 size: 12 residues. The V gene lost 3 bases and the J gene lost 4 bases, with 6 bases spanning the gap. Germline values: CDR1 SGHVS, CDR2 FQNEAQ.

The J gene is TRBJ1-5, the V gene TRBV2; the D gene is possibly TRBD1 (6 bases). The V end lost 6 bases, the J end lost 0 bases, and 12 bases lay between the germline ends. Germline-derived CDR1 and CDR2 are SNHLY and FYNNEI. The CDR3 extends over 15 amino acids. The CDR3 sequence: CASRMTQGSNQPQHF. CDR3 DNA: TGTGCCAGCAGGATGACACAGGGTAGCAATCAGCCCCAGCATTTT.

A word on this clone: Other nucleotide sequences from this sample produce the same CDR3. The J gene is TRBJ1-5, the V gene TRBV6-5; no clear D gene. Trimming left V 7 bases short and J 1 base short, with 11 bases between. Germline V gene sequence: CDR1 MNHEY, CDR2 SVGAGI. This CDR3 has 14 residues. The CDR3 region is CASTEGASNQPQHF. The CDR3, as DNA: TGTGCCAGCACCGAAGGAGCAAGCAATCAGCCCCAGCATTTT.

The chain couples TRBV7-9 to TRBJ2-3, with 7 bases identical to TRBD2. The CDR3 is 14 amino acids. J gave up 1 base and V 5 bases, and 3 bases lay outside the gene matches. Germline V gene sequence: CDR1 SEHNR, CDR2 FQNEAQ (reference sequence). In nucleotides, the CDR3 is TGTGCCAGCAGCCCTAGCGGACGCACAGATACGCAGTATTTT. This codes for CASSPSGRTDTQYF.

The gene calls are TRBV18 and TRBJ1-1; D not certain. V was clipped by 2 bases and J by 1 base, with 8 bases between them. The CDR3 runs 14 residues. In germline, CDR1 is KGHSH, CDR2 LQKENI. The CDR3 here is CASSPSAGNTEAFF. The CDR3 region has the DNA TGTGCCAGCTCACCATCGGCAGGGAACACTGAAGCTTTCTTT.

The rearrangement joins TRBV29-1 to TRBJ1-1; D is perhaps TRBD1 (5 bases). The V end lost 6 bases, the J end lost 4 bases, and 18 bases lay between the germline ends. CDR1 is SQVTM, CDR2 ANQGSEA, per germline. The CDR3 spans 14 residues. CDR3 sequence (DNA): TGCAGCGTGGGGGACCGGGGGATTGGCACTGAAGCTTTCTTT. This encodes CSVGDRGIGTEAFF. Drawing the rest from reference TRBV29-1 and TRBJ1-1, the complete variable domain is SAVISQKPSRDICQRGTSLTIQCQVDSQVTMMFWYRQQPGQSLTLIATANQGSEATYESGFVIDKFPISRPNLTFSTLTVSNMSPEDSSIYLCSVGDRGIGTEAFFGQGTRLTVV.

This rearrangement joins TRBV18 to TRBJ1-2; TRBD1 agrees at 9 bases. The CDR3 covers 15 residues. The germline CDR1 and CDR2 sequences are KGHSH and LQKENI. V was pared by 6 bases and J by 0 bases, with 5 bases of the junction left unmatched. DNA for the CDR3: TGTGCCAGCTCGAGGGGGACAGGGACTAACTATGGCTACACCTTC. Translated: CASSRGTGTNYGYTF.

CDR3 DNA sequence: TGTGCCAGCAGCCAAGTTCTAGGGGGTGAGCAGTACTTC. This encodes CASSQVLGGEQYF. This chain joins TRBV14 and TRBJ2-7; TRBD1 is a possible D gene (6 bases). The germline gives CDR1 SGHDN, CDR2 FVKESK. The CDR3 is 13 residues long. Trimming shortened V by 1 base and J by 7 bases, and 11 bases separated the two germline ends.

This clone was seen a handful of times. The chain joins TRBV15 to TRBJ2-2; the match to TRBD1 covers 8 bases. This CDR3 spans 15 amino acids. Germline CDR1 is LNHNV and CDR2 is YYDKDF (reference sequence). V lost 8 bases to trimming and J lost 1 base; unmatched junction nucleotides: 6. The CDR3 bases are TGTGCCACCTCTAGCAGGGGGCAGAACACCGGGGAGCTGTTTTTT. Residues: CATSSRGQNTGELFF.

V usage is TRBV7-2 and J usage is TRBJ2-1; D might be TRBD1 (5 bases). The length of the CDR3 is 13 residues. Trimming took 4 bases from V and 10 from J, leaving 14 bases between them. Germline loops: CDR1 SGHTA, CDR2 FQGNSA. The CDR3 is CASSSGNRQEQFF. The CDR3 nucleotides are TGTGCCAGCAGCTCAGGGAATAGGCAAGAGCAGTTCTTC.

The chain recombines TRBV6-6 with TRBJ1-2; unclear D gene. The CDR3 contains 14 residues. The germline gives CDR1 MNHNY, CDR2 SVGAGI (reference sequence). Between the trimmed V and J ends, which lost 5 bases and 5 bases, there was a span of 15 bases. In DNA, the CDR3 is TGTGCCAGCAGTCGCGTGGGCTCAGGTTATGGCTACACCTTC. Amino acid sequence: CASSRVGSGYGYTF.

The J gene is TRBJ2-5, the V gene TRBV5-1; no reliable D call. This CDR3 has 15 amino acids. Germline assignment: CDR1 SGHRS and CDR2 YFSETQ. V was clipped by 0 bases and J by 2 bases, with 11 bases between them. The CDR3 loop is CASSLEVTIQETQYF. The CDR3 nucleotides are TGCGCCAGCAGCTTGGAGGTGACAATACAAGAGACCCAGTACTTC. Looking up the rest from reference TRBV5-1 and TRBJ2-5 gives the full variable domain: KAGVTQTPRYLIKTRGQQVTLSCSPISGHRSVSWYQQTPGQGLQFLFEYFSETQRNKGNFPGRFSGRQFSNSRSEMNVSTLELGDSALYLCASSLEVTIQETQYFGPGTRLLVL.

The CDR3, as DNA: TGTGCCAGCAGCGCCCGGGACAGGACAGATACGCAGTATTTT. This translates into CASSARDRTDTQYF. This rearrangement joins TRBV9 to TRBJ2-3; 8 nucleotides line up with TRBD1. The CDR3 runs 14 residues. CDR1 and CDR2 from the germline V gene are SGDLS and YYNGEE. J was trimmed by 3 bases and V by 3 bases; bases with no gene match: 3.

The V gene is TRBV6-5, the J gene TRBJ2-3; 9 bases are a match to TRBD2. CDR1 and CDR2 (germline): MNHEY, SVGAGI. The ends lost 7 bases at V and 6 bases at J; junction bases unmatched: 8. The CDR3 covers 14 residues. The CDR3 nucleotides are TGTGCCAGCACCGCGGGGGGGGGCCGGGATACGCAGTATTTT. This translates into CASTAGGGRDTQYF.

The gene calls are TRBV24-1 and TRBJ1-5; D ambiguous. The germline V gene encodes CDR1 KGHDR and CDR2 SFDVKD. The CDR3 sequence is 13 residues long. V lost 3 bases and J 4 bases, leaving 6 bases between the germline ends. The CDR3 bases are TGTGCCACCAGTGATGGGCAAAATCAGCCCCAGCATTTT. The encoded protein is CATSDGQNQPQHF.

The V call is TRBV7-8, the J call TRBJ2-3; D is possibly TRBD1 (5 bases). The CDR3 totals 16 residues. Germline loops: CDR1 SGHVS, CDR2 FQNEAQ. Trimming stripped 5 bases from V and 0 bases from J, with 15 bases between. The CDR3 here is CASSPPIRVSTDTQYF. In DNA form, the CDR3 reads TGTGCCAGCAGCCCGCCGATCAGGGTTAGCACAGATACGCAGTATTTT. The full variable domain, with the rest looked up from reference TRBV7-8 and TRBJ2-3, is GAGVSQSPRYKVAKRGQDVALRCDPISGHVSLFWYQQALGQGPEFLTYFQNEAQLDKSGLPSDRFFAERPEGSVSTLKIQRTQQEDSAVYLCASSPPIRVSTDTQYFGPGTRLTVL.

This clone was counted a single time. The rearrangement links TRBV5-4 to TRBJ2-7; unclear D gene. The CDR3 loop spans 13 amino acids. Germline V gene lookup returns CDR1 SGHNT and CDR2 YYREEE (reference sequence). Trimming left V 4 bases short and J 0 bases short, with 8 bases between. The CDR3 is CASSIRLSYEQYF. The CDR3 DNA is TGTGCCAGCAGCATCAGGCTCTCCTACGAGCAGTACTTC.

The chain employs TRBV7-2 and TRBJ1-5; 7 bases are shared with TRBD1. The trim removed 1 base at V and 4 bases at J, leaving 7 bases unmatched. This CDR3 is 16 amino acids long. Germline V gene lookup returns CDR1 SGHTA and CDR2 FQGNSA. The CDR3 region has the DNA TGTGCCAGCAGCTTAGGAGGGGGCGAAGTTAATCAGCCCCAGCATTTT. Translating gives CASSLGGGEVNQPQHF. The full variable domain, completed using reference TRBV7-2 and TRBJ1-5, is GAGVSQSPSNKVTEKGKDVELRCDPISGHTALYWYRQSLGQGLEFLIYFQGNSAPDKSGLPSDRFSAERTGGSVSTLTIQRTQQEDSAVYLCASSLGGGEVNQPQHFGDGTRLSIL.

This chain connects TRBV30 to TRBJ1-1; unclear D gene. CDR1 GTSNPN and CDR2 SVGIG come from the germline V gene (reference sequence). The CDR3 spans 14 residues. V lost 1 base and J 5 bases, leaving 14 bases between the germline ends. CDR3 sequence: CAWSARDRWTEAFF. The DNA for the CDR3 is TGTGCCTGGAGTGCGAGGGATCGGTGGACTGAAGCTTTCTTT.

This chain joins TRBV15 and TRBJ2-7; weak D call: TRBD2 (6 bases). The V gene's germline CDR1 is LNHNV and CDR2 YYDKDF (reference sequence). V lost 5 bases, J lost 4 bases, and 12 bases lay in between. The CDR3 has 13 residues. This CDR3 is CATSDAGHYEQYF. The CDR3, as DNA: TGTGCCACCAGCGATGCGGGGCATTACGAGCAGTACTTC.

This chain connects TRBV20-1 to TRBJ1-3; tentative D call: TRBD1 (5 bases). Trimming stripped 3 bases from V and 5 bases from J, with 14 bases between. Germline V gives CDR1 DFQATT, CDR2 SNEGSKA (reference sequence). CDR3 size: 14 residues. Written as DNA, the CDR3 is TGCAGTGCTAGTCGCAGGGATTATAGAAACACCATATATTTT. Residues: CSASRRDYRNTIYF.

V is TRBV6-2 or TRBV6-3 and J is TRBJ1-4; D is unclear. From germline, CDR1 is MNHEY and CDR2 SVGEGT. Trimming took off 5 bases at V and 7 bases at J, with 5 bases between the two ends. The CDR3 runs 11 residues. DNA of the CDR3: TGTGCCAGCAGTCGGGGTGAAAAACTGTTTTTT. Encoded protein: CASSRGEKLFF.

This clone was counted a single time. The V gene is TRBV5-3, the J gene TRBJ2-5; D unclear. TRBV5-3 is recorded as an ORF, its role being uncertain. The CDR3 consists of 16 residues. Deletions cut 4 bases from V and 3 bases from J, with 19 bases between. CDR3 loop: CARSACLASLKETQYF. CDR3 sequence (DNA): TGTGCCAGAAGCGCTTGCCTGGCTAGTCTGAAAGAGACCCAGTACTTC.

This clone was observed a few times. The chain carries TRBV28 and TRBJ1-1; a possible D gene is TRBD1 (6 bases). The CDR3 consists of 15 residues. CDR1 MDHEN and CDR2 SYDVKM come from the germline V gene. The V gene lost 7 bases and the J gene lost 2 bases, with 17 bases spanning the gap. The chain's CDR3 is CASNYGTRPNTEAFF. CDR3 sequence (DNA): TGTGCCAGCAACTACGGGACACGACCTAACACTGAAGCTTTCTTT.

This chain's CDR3 is CASSVRSMNTGELFF. CDR3 nucleotides: TGTGCCAGCAGTGTAAGGAGTATGAACACCGGGGAGCTGTTTTTT. The chain recombines TRBV2 with TRBJ2-2, with unresolved D. This CDR3 is 15 amino acids long. Germline assignment: CDR1 SNHLY and CDR2 FYNNEI. Trimming shortened V by 4 bases and J by 1 base, and 10 bases separated the two germline ends. Together with reference TRBV2 and TRBJ2-2, the CDR3 gives the full variable domain: EPEVTQTPSHQVTQMGQEVILRCVPISNHLYFYWYRQILGQKVEFLVSFYNNEISEKSEIFDDQFSVERPDGSNFTLKIRSTKLEDSAMYFCASSVRSMNTGELFFGEGSRLTVL.

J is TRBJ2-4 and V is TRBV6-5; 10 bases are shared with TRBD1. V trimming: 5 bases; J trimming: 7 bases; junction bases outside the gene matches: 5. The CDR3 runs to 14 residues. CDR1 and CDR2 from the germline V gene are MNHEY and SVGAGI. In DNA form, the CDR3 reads TGTGCCAGCAGTCACGGACAGGGGGGGAACATTCAGTACTTC. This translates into CASSHGQGGNIQYF.

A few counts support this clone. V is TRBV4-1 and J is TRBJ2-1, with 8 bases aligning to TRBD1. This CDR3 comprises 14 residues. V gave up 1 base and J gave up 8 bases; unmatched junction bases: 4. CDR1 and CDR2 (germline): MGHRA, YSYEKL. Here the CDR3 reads CASSQVQGAYEQFF. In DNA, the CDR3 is TGCGCCAGCAGCCAAGTGCAGGGGGCCTATGAGCAGTTCTTC.

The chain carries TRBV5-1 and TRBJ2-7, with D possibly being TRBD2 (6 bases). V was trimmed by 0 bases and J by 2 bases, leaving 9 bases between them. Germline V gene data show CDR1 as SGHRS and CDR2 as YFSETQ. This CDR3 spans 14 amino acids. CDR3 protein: CASSLEEGPYEQYF. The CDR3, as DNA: TGCGCCAGCAGCTTGGAGGAGGGCCCCTACGAGCAGTACTTC.